The 9 T cell receptor beta chains given below trace back to one sample, sequenced in a study of T cell changes during pregnancy in multiple sclerosis. Repertoires were generated with immunoSEQ multiplex PCR, while TCRdb's copy carries only in-frame clones and drops some. The profile shows more than 10,000 clones, approximately 89% of them singletons. Sequences were derived from CD8+ T cells from peripheral blood mononuclear cells, sampled in the second trimester of pregnancy. The origin of the receptors is a female donor in good health, enrolled as a control in a pregnancy study.

The rearrangement joins TRBV29-1 to TRBJ2-3, with 9 positions matching TRBD1. Germline trimming cut 0 bases from V and 5 bases from J; bases unmatched to any gene: 18. Germline lookup yields CDR1 SQVTM and CDR2 ANQGSEA. This CDR3 spans 19 amino acids. CDR3 in amino acids: CSVEDSELLTGGFGDTQYF. CDR3 nucleotides: TGCAGCGTTGAAGATTCTGAATTGCTTACAGGGGGCTTTGGAGATACGCAGTATTTT.

V and J are TRBV7-9 and TRBJ2-1, with 7 nucleotides matching TRBD2. Germline V gene lookup returns CDR1 SEHNR and CDR2 FQNEAQ (reference sequence). V was clipped by 5 bases and J by 0 bases; unmatched bases: 10. This CDR3 has 17 amino acids. CDR3 protein: CASSRWGGLSSYNEQFF. The CDR3 DNA sequence: TGTGCCAGCAGCCGCTGGGGGGGGTTAAGCTCCTACAATGAGCAGTTCTTC.

The chain has TRBV5-4 and TRBJ2-7, with D perhaps TRBD2 (6 bases). V was cut by 4 bases and J by 1 base, with 6 bases left in between. The CDR3 sequence is 12 residues long. Per the germline V gene, CDR1 is SGHNT and CDR2 is YYREEE (reference sequence). The CDR3 coding sequence is TGTGCCAGCAGCGGGACTTCCTACGAGCAGTACTTC. Its protein is CASSGTSYEQYF.

The V and J genes are TRBV20-1 and TRBJ2-3; no clear D. The V gene lost 5 bases and the J gene lost 3 bases, with 6 bases spanning the gap. The CDR3 has 11 residues. The germline CDR1 and CDR2 sequences are DFQATT and SNEGSKA (reference sequence). CDR3 DNA: TGCAGTGCTCTCCGGACAGATACGCAGTATTTT. This codes for CSALRTDTQYF.

J is TRBJ2-3 and V is TRBV4-2, with TRBD2 identical over 8 bases. Looked up from germline, CDR1 is LGHNA and CDR2 is YNFKEQ. The CDR3 spans 15 residues. V shed 6 bases and J 0 bases; nucleotides not matched to a gene: 5. The CDR3 here is CASRAGEPSTDTQYF. CDR3 bases: TGTGCCAGCAGAGCGGGGGAACCTAGCACAGATACGCAGTATTTT.

The gene calls are TRBV5-8 and TRBJ1-5; the match to TRBD1 covers 7 bases. The CDR3 is 20 residues long. CDR1 and CDR2 (germline): SGHTS, YDEGEE. The V gene end was trimmed by 5 bases and the J gene end by 0 bases; junction bases not matched to a gene: 20. The CDR3 protein is CASRPRTGRIDGGSNQPQHF. For the CDR3, the DNA is TGTGCCAGCAGACCCCGGACAGGCCGAATAGACGGAGGTAGCAATCAGCCCCAGCATTTT.

This clone was counted between two and nine times. The chain uses TRBV7-8 and TRBJ1-6, with D possibly being TRBD1 (6 bases). The CDR3 spans 17 residues. Germline V gives CDR1 SGHVS, CDR2 FQNEAQ. The V end was cut by 6 bases, the J end by 9 bases, with 24 bases between. The CDR3 DNA reads TGTGCCAGCAGTCGAATCCCACAGGGACCATTTACTTCACCCCTCCACTTT. Its translation is CASSRIPQGPFTSPLHF.

The chain employs TRBV5-6 and TRBJ2-7; no definite D call. Germline V gene sequence: CDR1 SGHDT, CDR2 YYEEEE. V dropped 0 bases and J dropped 0 bases, with 10 bases sitting between them. This CDR3 comprises 15 residues. This CDR3 is CASSLVQASSYEQYF. CDR3 in DNA: TGTGCCAGCAGCTTGGTTCAGGCAAGCTCCTACGAGCAGTACTTC.

This chain connects TRBV19 to TRBJ2-1; weak D call: TRBD1 (5 bases). CDR1 LNHDA and CDR2 SQIVND come from the germline V gene (reference sequence). This CDR3 is 13 amino acids long. V dropped 2 bases and J dropped 8 bases, with 10 bases sitting between them. The CDR3 region is CASSIIKGHEQFF. The DNA for the CDR3 is TGTGCCAGTAGTATAATAAAGGGGCATGAGCAGTTCTTC. The variable domain in full, with the rest retrieved from reference TRBV19 and TRBJ2-1, is DGGITQSPKYLFRKEGQNVTLSCEQNLNHDAMYWYRQDPGQGLRLIYYSQIVNDFQKGDIAEGYSVSREKKESFPLTVTSAQKNPTAFYLCASSIIKGHEQFFGPGTRLTVL.